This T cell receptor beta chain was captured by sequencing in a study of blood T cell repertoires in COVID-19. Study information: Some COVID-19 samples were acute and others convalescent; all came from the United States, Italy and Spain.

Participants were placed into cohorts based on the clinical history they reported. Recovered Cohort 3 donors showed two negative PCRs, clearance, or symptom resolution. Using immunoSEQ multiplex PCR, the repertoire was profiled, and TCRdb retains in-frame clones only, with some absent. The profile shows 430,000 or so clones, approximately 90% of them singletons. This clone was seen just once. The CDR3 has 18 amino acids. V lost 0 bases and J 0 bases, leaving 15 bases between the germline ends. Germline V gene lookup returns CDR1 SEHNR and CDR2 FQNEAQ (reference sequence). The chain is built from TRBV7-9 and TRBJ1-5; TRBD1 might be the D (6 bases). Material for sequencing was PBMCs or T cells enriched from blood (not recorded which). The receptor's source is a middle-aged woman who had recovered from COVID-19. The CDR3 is CASSLANREGISNQPQHF. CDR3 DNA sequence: TGTGCCAGCAGCTTAGCCAACAGGGAGGGGATTAGCAATCAGCCCCAGCATTTT.